One sample yielded the 10 T cell receptor beta chains listed below, sequenced in a study of vaccination effects on CD4 cells after COVID-19. Using immunoSEQ multiplex PCR, the repertoire was profiled, and TCRdb retains in-frame clones only, with some absent. Among 30,000 to 40,000 clones listed, about 70% were seen once. Peptide-pool stimulation followed by sequencing identified expanded antigen-specific CD4+ clonotypes in the ViraFEST assay. Following 10 days of culture, CD4+ T cells were isolated. Participants were given two doses of BNT162b2 or mRNA-1273 vaccine. The antigens these receptors bind are not known. The specimen was CD4+ T cells from PBMCs cultured with HCoV-229E spike peptides, collected after COVID-19 vaccination. The receptors shown here come from a human donor who received a COVID-19 vaccine.

This chain connects TRBV6-5 to TRBJ1-2; D is perhaps TRBD1 (5 bases). Trimming took 2 bases from V and 0 from J, leaving 10 bases between them. The germline CDR1 and CDR2 sequences are MNHEY and SVGAGI. The CDR3 spans 15 residues. CDR3 loop: CASSYERGANYGYTF. In DNA, the CDR3 is TGTGCCAGCAGTTACGAGCGGGGGGCTAACTATGGCTACACCTTC.

The V call is TRBV29-1, the J call TRBJ1-2; D not resolved. In germline, CDR1 is SQVTM, CDR2 ANQGSEA. Trimming left V 3 bases short and J 5 bases short, with 16 bases between. This CDR3 region has 14 residues. The chain's CDR3 is CSVDVRQTAYGYTF. In DNA, the CDR3 is TGCAGCGTTGATGTAAGGCAAACCGCTTATGGCTACACCTTC.

The DNA for the CDR3 is TGTGCCAGTAGGACTAGCGGGGGCCTCACAGATACGCAGTATTTT. This translates into CASRTSGGLTDTQYF. The V and J genes are TRBV19 and TRBJ2-3; 12 bases map to TRBD2. The germline gives CDR1 LNHDA, CDR2 SQIVND (reference sequence). The CDR3 loop spans 15 amino acids. The ends lost 6 bases at V and 2 bases at J; junction bases unmatched: 3.

The rearrangement links TRBV6-1 to TRBJ2-7; D not resolved. V was cut by 6 bases and J by 0 bases, with 9 bases left in between. This CDR3 is built from 13 residues. Germline V lookup: CDR1 MNHNS, CDR2 SASEGT. CDR3 loop: CASREQNSYEQYF. CDR3 sequence (DNA): TGTGCCAGCAGAGAACAGAACTCCTACGAGCAGTACTTC.

J is TRBJ2-7 and V is TRBV2; a weak D match, TRBD1 (5 bases). This CDR3 contains 13 residues. Germline values: CDR1 SNHLY, CDR2 FYNNEI. The germline V and J ends were trimmed by 5 bases and 6 bases, with 14 bases remaining between them. The CDR3 DNA is TGTGCCAGCAGTAGGGTCCAAACAGGCGAGCAGTACTTC. Amino acid sequence: CASSRVQTGEQYF.

This clone is a singleton in its sample. The V and J genes are TRBV3-1 (or the pseudogene TRBV3-2) and TRBJ1-2, with D unresolved. The CDR3 extends over 12 amino acids. V dropped 1 base and J dropped 8 bases, with 8 bases sitting between them. Germline V CDR1 and CDR2: LGHDT, YNNKEL (reference sequence). CDR3 nucleotide sequence: TGTGCCAGCAGCCAAGGGTATGGCGGCTACACCTTC. It translates to CASSQGYGGYTF.

V usage is TRBV18 and J usage is TRBJ2-7; TRBD1 agrees at 9 bases. Per the germline V gene, CDR1 is KGHSH and CDR2 is LQKENI. This CDR3 comprises 15 residues. V was clipped by 3 bases and J by 3 bases; unmatched bases: 6. The CDR3 DNA is TGTGCCAGCTCACCCGGGACAGGGTTCCGCTACGAGCAGTACTTC. Amino acid sequence: CASSPGTGFRYEQYF.

The chain is built from TRBV6-6 and TRBJ2-7, with D possibly matching TRBD1 (6 bases). The CDR3 length is 14 residues. Trimming took 5 bases from V and 2 from J, leaving 13 bases between them. Germline CDR1 MNHNY, CDR2 SVGAGI (reference sequence). The CDR3 sequence is CASSIGTSTYEQYF. For the CDR3, the DNA is TGTGCCAGCAGTATCGGGACATCGACCTACGAGCAGTACTTC.

V usage is TRBV5-8 and J usage is TRBJ1-1; no definite D call. The CDR3 contains 11 residues. Germline CDR1 reads SGHTS; CDR2 reads YDEGEE. The ends were cut back, 5 bases at V and 3 bases at J, with 5 bases in the middle. This chain's CDR3 is CASRRDTEAFF. DNA for the CDR3: TGTGCCAGCAGGAGAGACACTGAAGCTTTCTTT.

The rearrangement uses TRBV14 and TRBJ1-1; D perhaps matches TRBD1 (5 bases). The germline V gene has CDR1 SGHDN and CDR2 FVKESK. CDR3 size: 17 residues. V lost 0 bases to trimming and J lost 0 bases, with 14 bases between them. For the CDR3, the DNA is TGTGCCAGCAGCCAAGAGCGGGGGTATTGGATGAACACTGAAGCTTTCTTT. Translating it yields CASSQERGYWMNTEAFF. Drawing the rest from reference TRBV14 and TRBJ1-1, the complete variable domain is EAGVTQFPSHSVIEKGQTVTLRCDPISGHDNLYWYRRVMGKEIKFLLHFVKESKQDESGMPNNRFLAERTGGTYSTLKVQPAELEDSGVYFCASSQERGYWMNTEAFFGQGTRLTVV.